One and the same sample provided the 3 T cell receptor beta chains below, sequenced in a study of blood T cells in healthy people across ages. Through a sample-barcoded 5' primer and a J-beta primer mix, a second PCR was run for about 6 to 11 cycles. TCRdb reprocessed the 5' RACE reads via MiXCR and lists one record per CDR3 protein. The table shows about a million distinct CDR3 sequences, with less than 45% occurring only once. Sample: blood. The receptors derive from a man aged 18-30 years in good health.

About this clonotype: A much larger clone lies a single base off, so this may be a read error. This rearrangement joins TRBV7-9 to TRBJ2-1; D gene uncertain. V lost 1 base, J lost 2 bases, and 6 bases lay in between. CDR1 SEHNR and CDR2 FQNEAQ come from the germline V gene (reference sequence). The CDR3 covers 14 residues. The CDR3 loop is CASSLDAAYNEQFF. The CDR3 DNA reads as TGTGCCAGCAGCTTAGATGCAGCCTACAATGAGCAGTTCTTC.

This clonotype has only a few counts. The rearrangement joins TRBV6-5 to TRBJ2-4; D could derive from TRBD1 or TRBD2 (5 bases each). V was trimmed by 0 bases and J by 2 bases, leaving 11 bases between them. Germline lookup yields CDR1 MNHEY and CDR2 SVGAGI. The CDR3 runs 16 residues. The CDR3 DNA reads as TGTGCCAGCAGTTACTCTCCGGGGACCTCCAAAAACATTCAGTACTTC. Translation: CASSYSPGTSKNIQYF.

V gene TRBV5-1 combines with J gene TRBJ1-1; 9 bases map to TRBD1. The V segment lost 4 bases and the J segment 2 bases; nucleotides outside the gene matches: 15. The length of the CDR3 is 18 residues. Germline lookup yields CDR1 SGHRS and CDR2 YFSETQ. In DNA form, the CDR3 reads TGCGCCAGCAGCCGATCCGTTGCCGGGACAGGGATTAACACTGAAGCTTTCTTT. Protein: CASSRSVAGTGINTEAFF.